Following are 26 T cell receptor beta chains from one sample sequenced in a study of OX40 agonist ivuxolimab in advanced cancers. The library was produced with the immunoSEQ multiplex PCR assay. The table comes from immuneACCESS by way of TCRdb, which keeps in-frame sequences with V and J called. Part of the clones is missing from these tables; in studies checked, under half for an unresolved V gene and the rest for unknown reasons. This sample holds tens of thousands of clones; around nine tenths were observed only once. The top ten hold 2% to 3% of the sample. The sample consisted of CD4+ or CD8+ T cells sorted from blood, taken in a trial of the OX40 agonist ivuxolimab. All receptors come from an adult with an advanced solid tumor such as melanoma, head and neck, liver or kidney cancer.

This clone showed up just a few times. The CDR3 DNA reads TGTGCCAGCAGTTACTGGGGGAACACTGAAGCTTTCTTT. Protein: CASSYWGNTEAFF. The rearrangement joins TRBV6-5 to TRBJ1-1, with D uncertain. Germline lookup yields CDR1 MNHEY and CDR2 SVGAGI. V lost 1 base, J lost 1 base, and 4 bases lay in between. The CDR3 sequence is 13 residues long.

This chain joins TRBV6-1 and TRBJ1-2; 8 positions match TRBD1. There are 14 residues in the CDR3. The germline V gene has CDR1 MNHNS and CDR2 SASEGT. The V segment lost 6 bases and the J segment 8 bases; nucleotides outside the gene matches: 11. CDR3 DNA sequence: TGTGCCAGCAGGAAGGACAGGGTCTCGGGCGGCTACACCTTC. Its protein is CASRKDRVSGGYTF.

V usage is TRBV28 and J usage is TRBJ2-7, with TRBD2 matching 8 bases. Germline loops: CDR1 MDHEN, CDR2 SYDVKM. CDR3 length: 15 residues. Trimming took 4 bases from V and 3 from J; bases not matched to a gene: 8. The CDR3 loop reads CASSSKAGADYEQYF. For the CDR3, the DNA is TGTGCCAGCAGTTCGAAAGCGGGGGCCGACTACGAGCAGTACTTC.

The CDR3 DNA sequence: TGTGCCAGCAGCCAAGGAGGAGGTGGGGGGGCGAACAATGAGCAGTTCTTC. Encoded protein: CASSQGGGGGANNEQFF. The chain uses TRBV4-2 and TRBJ2-1; possible D gene TRBD2, 7 bases. The V gene's germline CDR1 is LGHNA and CDR2 YNFKEQ. The CDR3 spans 17 residues. V lost 1 base and J lost 5, with 18 bases in between.

Concerning this clone itself: Other nucleotide sequences in the sample specify the same CDR3. The CDR3 sequence: CASSPRPTDTQYF. CDR3 coding DNA: TGTGCCAGCAGTCCGCGACCCACAGATACGCAGTATTTT. The chain has TRBV28 and TRBJ2-3, with unresolved D. The germline gives CDR1 MDHEN, CDR2 SYDVKM. The V gene lost 5 bases and the J gene lost 2 bases, with 8 bases spanning the gap. This CDR3 is 13 amino acids long.

V gene TRBV5-1 combines with J gene TRBJ1-1; a possible D gene is TRBD1 (5 bases). Germline V gene sequence: CDR1 SGHRS, CDR2 YFSETQ. V was shortened by 0 bases and J by 4 bases, with 19 bases between the two germline ends. The CDR3 totals 17 residues. DNA of the CDR3: TGCGCCAGCAGCTTGGTAGGGGCGAACGGCCCGAGCACTGAAGCTTTCTTT. Protein: CASSLVGANGPSTEAFF.

V gene TRBV19 combines with J gene TRBJ2-1; 14 bases line up with TRBD2. J was trimmed by 0 bases and V by 5 bases; bases with no gene match: 18. The CDR3 has 22 amino acids. Germline V lookup: CDR1 LNHDA, CDR2 SQIVND (reference sequence). The CDR3: CASSLGLAGVPTDHSSYNEQFF. For the CDR3, the DNA is TGTGCCAGTAGTTTGGGACTAGCGGGGGTTCCAACCGACCACAGCTCCTACAATGAGCAGTTCTTC.

The chain combines TRBV19 with TRBJ2-2, with 7 positions matching TRBD1. J lost 7 bases, V lost 1 base, and 15 bases had no gene match. CDR1 is LNHDA, CDR2 SQIVND, per germline (reference sequence). This CDR3 region has 18 residues. CDR3 protein: CASSIGSTGALRGGELFF. In DNA form, the CDR3 reads TGTGCCAGTAGTATAGGGTCAACAGGGGCCCTAAGGGGCGGGGAGCTGTTTTTT.

The chain joins TRBV21-1 to TRBJ1-5. TRBV21-1 is marked as a pseudogene. The CDR3 covers 13 residues. The CDR3 spells CASSKGGYQPQHF. The DNA for the CDR3 is TGTGCCAGCAGCAAAGGAGGCTATCAGCCCCAGCATTTT.

The CDR3 reads CASSRGQGETQYF. The CDR3 DNA is TGTGCCAGCAGTCGCGGACAGGGGGAGACCCAGTACTTC. The chain is built from TRBV7-7 and TRBJ2-5, with 9 positions matching TRBD1. The CDR3 is 13 residues long. Germline CDR1 reads SSHAT; CDR2 reads FNYEAQ (reference sequence). V dropped 6 bases and J dropped 5; count of bases not matched to a gene: 4.

The V and J genes are TRBV11-3 and TRBJ2-3; the D gene could be TRBD1 or TRBD2 (6 bases each). V was pared by 5 bases and J by 6 bases, with 12 bases between. The CDR3 contains 13 residues. Germline CDR1 is SGHNT and CDR2 is YENEEA. CDR3: CASSLRGVDTQYF. The CDR3 DNA is TGTGCCAGCAGCCTTAGGGGGGTGGATACGCAGTATTTT.

This chain connects TRBV19 to TRBJ2-7, with 10 bases fitting TRBD1. V dropped 7 bases and J dropped 3; count of bases not matched to a gene: 9. The CDR3 spans 15 residues. The germline CDR1 and CDR2 sequences are LNHDA and SQIVND (reference sequence). In DNA form, the CDR3 reads TGTGCCAGTACCCCAAGAGGGACAGGGGACTACGAGCAGTACTTC. Amino acid sequence: CASTPRGTGDYEQYF.

This chain uses TRBV7-2 with TRBJ2-1, with D perhaps being TRBD1 or TRBD2 (5 bases each). Trimming removed 0 bases from V and 2 bases from J, with 8 bases in between. The CDR3 loop spans 15 amino acids. Germline values: CDR1 SGHTA, CDR2 FQGNSA. The CDR3 DNA reads as TGTGCCAGCAGCTTAGCAGCGGACACCTACAATGAGCAGTTCTTC. It yields the protein CASSLAADTYNEQFF.

This chain connects TRBV27 to TRBJ2-2; 9 nucleotides match TRBD2. Trimming removed 8 bases from V and 3 bases from J; junction bases left unmatched: 13. Germline-derived CDR1 and CDR2 are MNHEY and SMNVEV (reference sequence). CDR3 size: 17 residues. CDR3 sequence reads: CASWPYRLAEDTGELFF. The CDR3 DNA sequence: TGTGCCAGCTGGCCCTACCGACTAGCGGAGGACACCGGGGAGCTGTTTTTT.

The chain combines TRBV5-1 with TRBJ2-3, with D maybe TRBD1 (6 bases). The germline gives CDR1 SGHRS, CDR2 YFSETQ. Trimming took 4 bases from V and 2 from J, leaving 11 bases between them. The CDR3 consists of 14 residues. CDR3 loop: CASSIQGNTDTQYF. The CDR3 bases are TGCGCCAGCAGCATTCAGGGGAACACAGATACGCAGTATTTT.

The chain is built from TRBV5-1 and TRBJ2-3, with no clear D. Per germline, CDR1 SGHRS and CDR2 YFSETQ. CDR3 length: 11 amino acids. V lost 5 bases to trimming and J lost 2 bases, with 3 bases between them. The CDR3 DNA follows: TGCGCCAGCAGTTACACAGATACGCAGTATTTT. Translating it yields CASSYTDTQYF. Drawing the rest from reference TRBV5-1 and TRBJ2-3, the complete variable domain is KAGVTQTPRYLIKTRGQQVTLSCSPISGHRSVSWYQQTPGQGLQFLFEYFSETQRNKGNFPGRFSGRQFSNSRSEMNVSTLELGDSALYLCASSYTDTQYFGPGTRLTVL.

The chain couples TRBV19 to TRBJ2-2; tentatively, D is TRBD1 or TRBD2 (5 bases each). The germline V gene has CDR1 LNHDA and CDR2 SQIVND (reference sequence). This CDR3 has 16 amino acids. Trimming took 7 bases from V and 0 from J, leaving 15 bases between them. The chain's CDR3 is CASNRTTEANTGELFF. The CDR3 nucleotides read TGTGCCAGTAACCGGACAACGGAGGCGAACACCGGGGAGCTGTTTTTT.

The chain recombines TRBV4-1 with TRBJ1-5, with D unresolved. Trimming stripped 4 bases from V and 4 bases from J, with 17 bases between. Per the germline V gene, CDR1 is MGHRA and CDR2 is YSYEKL. CDR3 length: 16 amino acids. The CDR3 loop reads CASSPSRDRENQPQHF. The CDR3 DNA reads as TGCGCCAGCAGCCCCTCGAGGGATCGAGAAAATCAGCCCCAGCATTTT.

This clone was seen a single time. The rearrangement joins TRBV7-6 to TRBJ2-2, with D possibly being TRBD1 (5 bases). Trimming shortened V by 5 bases and J by 6 bases, and 19 bases separated the two germline ends. Germline V gene lookup returns CDR1 SGHVS and CDR2 FNYEAQ. The CDR3 loop spans 16 amino acids. The CDR3 region is CASSPGLGRGAGELFF. In nucleotides, the CDR3 is TGTGCCAGCAGCCCAGGGTTAGGTAGGGGCGCCGGGGAGCTGTTTTTT.

The chain employs TRBV11-2 and TRBJ2-1, with TRBD1 matching 7 bases. The CDR3 sequence is 13 residues long. Germline V gene sequence: CDR1 SGHAT, CDR2 FQNNGV. J lost 13 bases, V lost 5 bases, and 11 bases had no gene match. The chain's CDR3 is CASSPRQGEGQFF. As DNA, the CDR3 is TGTGCCAGCAGCCCACGACAGGGAGAGGGTCAGTTCTTC.

CDR3 bases: TGTGCCAGCAGCGCCTGGACTAGCGGGGGGTCACAGGGTAGGGACACGCAGTATTTT. Translation: CASSAWTSGGSQGRDTQYF. The chain links TRBV9 to TRBJ2-3; TRBD2 matches at 14 bases. V lost 3 bases and J lost 9; bases outside the gene matches: 18. This CDR3 spans 19 amino acids. Germline CDR1 and CDR2: SGDLS and YYNGEE.

V is TRBV14 and J is TRBJ1-3, with D unclear. CDR3 length: 17 amino acids. The germline CDR1 and CDR2 sequences are SGHDN and FVKESK. V was trimmed by 1 base and J by 0 bases, leaving 13 bases between them. The CDR3 loop is CASSQVLGLGSGNTIYF. In DNA, the CDR3 is TGTGCCAGCAGCCAAGTCTTGGGATTAGGCTCTGGAAACACCATATATTTT.

The rearrangement links TRBV28 to TRBJ1-5; D is possibly TRBD1 (5 bases). The V end was cut by 5 bases, the J end by 6 bases, with 5 bases between. CDR3 length: 11 amino acids. Germline CDR1 and CDR2: MDHEN and SYDVKM. DNA of the CDR3: TGTGCCAGCAGTCAGGGTCAGCCCCAGCATTTT. Translating gives CASSQGQPQHF.

This clone was found a few times. CDR3 in amino acids: CASRAGQAPYEQYF. As DNA, the CDR3 is TGTGCCAGCAGGGCGGGACAGGCCCCCTACGAGCAGTACTTC. The chain has TRBV2 and TRBJ2-7; 8 nucleotides align to TRBD1. Trimming at V came to 6 bases and at J to 2 bases, leaving 6 bases not matched to a gene. The CDR3 spans 14 residues. Germline CDR1 is SNHLY and CDR2 is FYNNEI.

The rearrangement links TRBV6-5 to TRBJ2-3; D is undetermined. The CDR3 spans 11 residues. CDR1 and CDR2 (germline): MNHEY, SVGAGI. Trimming shortened V by 10 bases and J by 8 bases, and 13 bases separated the two germline ends. The CDR3 sequence: CATNARATQYF. For the CDR3, the DNA is TGTGCCACCAACGCTCGGGCTACGCAGTATTTT.

The chain combines TRBV10-1 with TRBJ1-1, with 8 bases matching TRBD1. This CDR3 is built from 22 residues. Trimming cost V 0 bases and J 2 bases; bases outside gene matches: 23. Germline V gene sequence: CDR1 WNHNN, CDR2 SYGVQD (reference sequence). For the CDR3, the DNA is TGCGCCAGCAGTGAGTCAAACCCTCACTCGAGACAGGGGCGGTATTTTAACACTGAAGCTTTCTTT. Residues: CASSESNPHSRQGRYFNTEAFF.